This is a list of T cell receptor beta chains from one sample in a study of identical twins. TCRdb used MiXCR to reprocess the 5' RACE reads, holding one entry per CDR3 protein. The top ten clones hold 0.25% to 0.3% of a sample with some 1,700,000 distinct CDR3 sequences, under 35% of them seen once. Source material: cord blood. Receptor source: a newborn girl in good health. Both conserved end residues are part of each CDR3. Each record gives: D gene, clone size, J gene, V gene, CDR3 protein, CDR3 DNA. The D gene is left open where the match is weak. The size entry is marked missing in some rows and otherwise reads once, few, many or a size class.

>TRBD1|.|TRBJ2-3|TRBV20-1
CSARADRGWGTDTQYF
TGCAGTGCTAGAGCGGACAGGGGTTGGGGCACAGATACGCAGTATTTT
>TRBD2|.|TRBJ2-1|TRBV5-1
CASSNTSWVAGLREQFF
TGCGCCAGCAGCAATACCTCCTGGGTAGCGGGGCTTAGGGAGCAGTTCTTC
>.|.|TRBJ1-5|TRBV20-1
CSARNDRRSNQPQHF
TGCAGTGCTAGGAACGACCGGAGGAGCAATCAGCCCCAGCATTTT
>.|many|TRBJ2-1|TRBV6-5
CASSFSGGEQFF
TGTGCCAGCAGTTTCAGCGGCGGGGAGCAGTTCTTC
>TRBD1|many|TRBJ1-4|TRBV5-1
CASSLGTGEKLFF
TGCGCCAGCAGCTTGGGGACAGGTGAAAAACTGTTTTTT
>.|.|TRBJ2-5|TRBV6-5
CASSSFLPGETQYF
TGTGCCAGCAGTTCCTTTTTACCAGGAGAGACCCAGTACTTC
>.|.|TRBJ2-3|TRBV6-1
CASSTGFSTDTQYF
TGTGCCAGCTCAACAGGGTTCTCGACAGATACGCAGTATTTT
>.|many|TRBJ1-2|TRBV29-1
CSVERQPFYGYTF
TGCAGCGTTGAAAGGCAGCCGTTCTATGGCTACACCTTC
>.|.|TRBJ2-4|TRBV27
CASSLGWTLRGEQYF
TGTGCCAGCAGTCTGGGCTGGACCCTTAGGGGGGAGCAGTACTTC
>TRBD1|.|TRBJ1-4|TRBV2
CASSVWTGNEKLFF
TGTGCCAGCAGTGTTTGGACAGGGAATGAAAAACTGTTTTTT